This T cell receptor beta chain was recovered during a study of blood T cell repertoires in COVID-19. Overall study: In each case, the material was cDNA or gDNA derived from T cells, B-cell-depleted T cells, or PBMCs.

In the authors' workflow: Using reference gene primer amplification, nucleated cell counts were estimated. Some clones are missing from TCRdb's copy, which holds only in-frame ones; the method was immunoSEQ multiplex PCR. V, J and clone size are those of that table, while D and trimming were read from the DNA. The sample records approximately 530,000 clones, approximately 91% being singletons. This CDR3 spans 17 amino acids. Looked up from germline, CDR1 is SGHRS and CDR2 is YFSETQ. Losses at the gene ends were 3 bases for V and 4 bases for J; bases not matched to a gene: 9. The sequence derives from a woman in her forties or fifties with COVID-19, enrolled during active disease. The chain combines TRBV5-1 with TRBJ2-1; 11 positions match TRBD2. Sequencing was performed on peripheral blood. CDR3 loop: CASSSARLAGIYNEQFF. CDR3 DNA: TGCGCCAGCAGCTCCGCTCGACTAGCGGGGATTTACAATGAGCAGTTCTTC.